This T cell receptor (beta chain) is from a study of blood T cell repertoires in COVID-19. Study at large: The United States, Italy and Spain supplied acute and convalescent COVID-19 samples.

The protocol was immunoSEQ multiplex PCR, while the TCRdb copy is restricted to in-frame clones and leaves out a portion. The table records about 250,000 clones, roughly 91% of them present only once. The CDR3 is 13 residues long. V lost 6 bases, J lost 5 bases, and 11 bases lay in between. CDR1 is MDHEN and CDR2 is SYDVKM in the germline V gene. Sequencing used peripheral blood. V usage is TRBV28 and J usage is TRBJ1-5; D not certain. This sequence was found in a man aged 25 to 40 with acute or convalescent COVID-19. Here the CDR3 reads CASRLRRDQPQHF. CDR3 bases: TGTGCCAGCAGGCTCCGGAGGGATCAGCCCCAGCATTTT.